This entry features one T cell receptor (beta chain) sequence. This entry comes from a study of blood T cell repertoires in COVID-19. Turning to the study itself: Spain, Italy and the United States supplied samples that represented acute and convalescent COVID-19.

The repertoire was sequenced with immunoSEQ multiplex PCR; TCRdb's copy has only in-frame clones and lacks some. The data show 95,000 to 100,000 clones, around nine tenths seen once. The origin of this receptor is an elderly man with acute or convalescent COVID-19. Sample: peripheral blood.

In DNA, the CDR3 is TGTGCCAGCAGCCAAGGGACAGGGGTCTACGAGCAGTACTTC. Translation: CASSQGTGVYEQYF. The chain uses TRBV3-1 (or the pseudogene TRBV3-2) and TRBJ2-7, with 9 positions matching TRBD1. The CDR3 runs to 14 residues. V trimming: 1 base; J trimming: 3 bases; junction bases outside the gene matches: 1. CDR1 is LGHDT and CDR2 is YNNKEL in the germline V gene (reference sequence).